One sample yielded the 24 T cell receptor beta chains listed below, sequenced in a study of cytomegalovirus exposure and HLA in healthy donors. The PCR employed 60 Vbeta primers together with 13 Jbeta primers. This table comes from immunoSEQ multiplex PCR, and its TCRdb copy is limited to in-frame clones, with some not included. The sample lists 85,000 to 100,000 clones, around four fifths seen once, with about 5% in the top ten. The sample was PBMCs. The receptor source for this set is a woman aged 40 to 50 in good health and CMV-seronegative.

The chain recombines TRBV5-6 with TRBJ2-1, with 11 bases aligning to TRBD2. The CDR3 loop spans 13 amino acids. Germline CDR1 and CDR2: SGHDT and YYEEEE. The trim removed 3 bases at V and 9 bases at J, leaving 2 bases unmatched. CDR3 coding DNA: TGTGCCAGCAGCTCACTAGCGGGGGTTGAGCAGTTCTTC. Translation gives CASSSLAGVEQFF.

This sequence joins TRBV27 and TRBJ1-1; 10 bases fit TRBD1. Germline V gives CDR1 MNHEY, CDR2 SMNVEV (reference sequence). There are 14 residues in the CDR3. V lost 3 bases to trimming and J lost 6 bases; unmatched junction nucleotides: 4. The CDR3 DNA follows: TGTGCCAGCAGTTTCCGGGACAGGGGCCCTGAAGCTTTCTTT. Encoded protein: CASSFRDRGPEAFF.

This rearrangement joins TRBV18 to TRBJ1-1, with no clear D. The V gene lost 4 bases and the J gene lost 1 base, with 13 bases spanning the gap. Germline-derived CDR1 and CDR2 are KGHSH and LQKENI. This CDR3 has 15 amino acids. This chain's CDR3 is CASSRRVSENTEAFF. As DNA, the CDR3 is TGTGCCAGCTCACGACGGGTTTCGGAGAACACTGAAGCTTTCTTT.

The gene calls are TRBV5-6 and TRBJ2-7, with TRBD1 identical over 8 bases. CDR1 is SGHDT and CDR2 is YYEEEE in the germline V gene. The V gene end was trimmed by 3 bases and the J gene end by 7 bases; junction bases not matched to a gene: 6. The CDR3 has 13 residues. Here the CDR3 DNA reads TGTGCCAGCAGCTCTGGGACAGGCGGGGAGCAGTACTTC. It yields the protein CASSSGTGGEQYF.

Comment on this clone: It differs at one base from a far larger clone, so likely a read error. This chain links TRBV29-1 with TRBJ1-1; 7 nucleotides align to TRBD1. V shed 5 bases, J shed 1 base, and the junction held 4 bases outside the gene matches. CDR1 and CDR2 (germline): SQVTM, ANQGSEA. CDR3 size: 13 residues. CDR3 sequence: CSVRSGGNTEAFF. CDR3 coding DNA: TGCAGCGTTAGGTCAGGGGGGAACACTGAAGCTTTCTTT. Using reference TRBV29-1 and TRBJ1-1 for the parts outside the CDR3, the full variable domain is SAVISQKPSRDICQRGTSLTIQCQVDSQVTMMFWYRQQPGQSLTLIATANQGSEATYESGFVIDKFPISRPNLTFSTLTVSNMSPEDSSIYLCSVRSGGNTEAFFGQGTRLTVV.

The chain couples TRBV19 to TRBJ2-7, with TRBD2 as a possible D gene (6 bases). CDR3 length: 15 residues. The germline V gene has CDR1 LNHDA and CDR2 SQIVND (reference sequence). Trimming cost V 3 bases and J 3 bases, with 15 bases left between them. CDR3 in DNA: TGTGCCAGTAGTATTGGGGGGAACAGCTACTACGAGCAGTACTTC. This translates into CASSIGGNSYYEQYF. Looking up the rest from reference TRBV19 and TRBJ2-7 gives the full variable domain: DGGITQSPKYLFRKEGQNVTLSCEQNLNHDAMYWYRQDPGQGLRLIYYSQIVNDFQKGDIAEGYSVSREKKESFPLTVTSAQKNPTAFYLCASSIGGNSYYEQYFGPGTRLTVT.

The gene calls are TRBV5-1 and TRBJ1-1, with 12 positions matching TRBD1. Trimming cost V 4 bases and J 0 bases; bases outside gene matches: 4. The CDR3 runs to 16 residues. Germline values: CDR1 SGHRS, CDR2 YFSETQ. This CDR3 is CASSLGTGGMNTEAFF. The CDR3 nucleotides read TGCGCCAGCAGCCTTGGGACAGGGGGCATGAACACTGAAGCTTTCTTT.

The CDR3 is CASASPGTTNEKLFF. Here the CDR3 DNA reads TGCGCCAGCGCATCCCCGGGAACAACTAATGAAAAACTGTTTTTT. This chain joins TRBV4-1 and TRBJ1-4, with D unresolved. The germline V gene has CDR1 MGHRA and CDR2 YSYEKL. There are 15 residues in the CDR3. Trimming cost V 8 bases and J 0 bases, with 13 bases left between them.

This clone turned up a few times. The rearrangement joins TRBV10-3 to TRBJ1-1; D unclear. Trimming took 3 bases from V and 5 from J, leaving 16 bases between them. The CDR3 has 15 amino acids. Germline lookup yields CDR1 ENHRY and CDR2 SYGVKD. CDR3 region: CAISDSGRPRTEAFF. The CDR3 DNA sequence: TGTGCCATCAGTGATTCCGGGAGGCCGAGGACTGAAGCTTTCTTT.

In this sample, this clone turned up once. In nucleotides, the CDR3 is TGCGCCAGCAGCCAAGATTTAAGGGGTGAGCAGTTCTTC. Encoded protein: CASSQDLRGEQFF. This chain joins TRBV4-1 and TRBJ2-1; perhaps TRBD1 as D (5 bases). V was trimmed by 0 bases and J by 9 bases, leaving 9 bases between them. CDR3 length: 13 amino acids. CDR1 and CDR2 (germline): MGHRA, YSYEKL.

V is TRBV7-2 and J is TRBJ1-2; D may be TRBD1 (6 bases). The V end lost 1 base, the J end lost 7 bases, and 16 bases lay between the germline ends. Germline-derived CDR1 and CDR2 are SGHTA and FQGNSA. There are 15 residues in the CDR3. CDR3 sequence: CASSLDSTGTGGYTF. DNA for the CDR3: TGTGCCAGCAGCTTAGATTCGACAGGAACCGGTGGCTACACCTTC.

The CDR3 spells CASSRTAEGLRKQYF. Here the CDR3 DNA reads TGTGCCAGCAGTCGGACAGCCGAGGGGCTTAGGAAGCAGTACTTC. This chain connects TRBV6-5 to TRBJ2-7, with D maybe TRBD1 (6 bases). Looked up from germline, CDR1 is MNHEY and CDR2 is SVGAGI. The length of the CDR3 is 15 residues. The ends were cut back, 5 bases at V and 8 bases at J, with 22 bases in the middle.

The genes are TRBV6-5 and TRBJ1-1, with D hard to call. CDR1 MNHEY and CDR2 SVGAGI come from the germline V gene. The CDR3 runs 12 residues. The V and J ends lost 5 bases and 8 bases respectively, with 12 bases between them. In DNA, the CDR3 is TGTGCCAGCAGTCTATCGACGGGAGAAGCTTTCTTT. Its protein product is CASSLSTGEAFF.

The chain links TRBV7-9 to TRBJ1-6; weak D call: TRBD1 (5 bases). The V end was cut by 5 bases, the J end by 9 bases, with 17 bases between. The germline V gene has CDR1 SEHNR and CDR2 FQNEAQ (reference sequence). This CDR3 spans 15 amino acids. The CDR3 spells CASSPGEGVGSPLHF. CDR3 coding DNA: TGTGCCAGCAGCCCGGGGGAAGGGGTGGGTTCACCCCTCCACTTT.

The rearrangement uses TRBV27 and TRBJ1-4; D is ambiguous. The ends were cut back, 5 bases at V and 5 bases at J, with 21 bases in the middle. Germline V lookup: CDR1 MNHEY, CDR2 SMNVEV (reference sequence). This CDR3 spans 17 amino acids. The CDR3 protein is CASSSYDSVDKNEKLFF. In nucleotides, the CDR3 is TGTGCCAGCAGTAGTTATGATTCTGTCGACAAGAATGAAAAACTGTTTTTT.

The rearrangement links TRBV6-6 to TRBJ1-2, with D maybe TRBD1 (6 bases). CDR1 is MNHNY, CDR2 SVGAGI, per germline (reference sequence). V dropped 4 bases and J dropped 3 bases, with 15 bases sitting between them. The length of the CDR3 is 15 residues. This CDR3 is CASSSPGGRDYGYTF. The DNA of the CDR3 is TGTGCCAGCAGTTCGCCGGGGGGCCGGGACTATGGCTACACCTTC.

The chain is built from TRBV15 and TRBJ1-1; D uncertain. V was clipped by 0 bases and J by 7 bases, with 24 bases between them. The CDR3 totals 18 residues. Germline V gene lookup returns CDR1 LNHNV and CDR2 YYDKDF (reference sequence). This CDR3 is CATSRDSAFLLLRIEAFF. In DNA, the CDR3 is TGTGCCACCAGCAGAGATTCGGCTTTCCTCCTCCTCAGGATTGAAGCTTTCTTT.

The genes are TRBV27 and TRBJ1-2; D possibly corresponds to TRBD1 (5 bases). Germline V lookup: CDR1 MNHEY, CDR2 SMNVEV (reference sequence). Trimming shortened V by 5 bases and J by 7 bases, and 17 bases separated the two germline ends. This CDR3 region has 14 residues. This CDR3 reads CASSIKTVVGGYTF. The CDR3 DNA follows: TGTGCCAGCAGTATAAAGACAGTCGTGGGTGGCTACACCTTC.

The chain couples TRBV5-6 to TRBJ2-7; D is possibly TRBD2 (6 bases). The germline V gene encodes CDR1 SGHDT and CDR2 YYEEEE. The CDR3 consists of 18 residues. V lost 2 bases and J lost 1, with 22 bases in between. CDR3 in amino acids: CASSFVDGRDFPSYEQYF. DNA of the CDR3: TGTGCCAGCAGCTTTGTGGATGGTAGGGACTTTCCTTCCTACGAGCAGTACTTC.

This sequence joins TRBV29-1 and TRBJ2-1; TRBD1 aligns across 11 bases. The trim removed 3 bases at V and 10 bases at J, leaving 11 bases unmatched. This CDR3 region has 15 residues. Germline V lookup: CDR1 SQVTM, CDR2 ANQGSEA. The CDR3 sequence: CSVEFGTGGFGEQFF. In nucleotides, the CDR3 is TGCAGCGTTGAGTTTGGGACAGGGGGATTTGGAGAGCAGTTCTTC.

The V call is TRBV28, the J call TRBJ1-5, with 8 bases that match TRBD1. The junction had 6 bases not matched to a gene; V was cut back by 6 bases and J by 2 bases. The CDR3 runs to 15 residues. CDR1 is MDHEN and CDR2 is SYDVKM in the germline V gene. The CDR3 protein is CASRGQGVGNQPQHF. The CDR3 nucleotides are TGTGCCAGCAGAGGACAGGGAGTGGGCAATCAGCCCCAGCATTTT.

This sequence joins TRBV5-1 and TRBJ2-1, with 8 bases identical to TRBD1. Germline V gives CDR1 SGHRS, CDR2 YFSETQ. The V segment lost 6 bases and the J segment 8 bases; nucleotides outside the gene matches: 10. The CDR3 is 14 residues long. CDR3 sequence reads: CASTSRTGRYEQFF. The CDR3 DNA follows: TGCGCCAGCACCAGTAGGACAGGGAGATATGAGCAGTTCTTC.

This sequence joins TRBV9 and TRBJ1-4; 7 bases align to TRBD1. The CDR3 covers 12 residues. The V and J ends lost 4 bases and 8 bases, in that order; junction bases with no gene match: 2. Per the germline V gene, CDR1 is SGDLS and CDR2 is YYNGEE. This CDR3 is CASSRDREKLFF. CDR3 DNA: TGTGCCAGCAGCCGGGACAGAGAAAAACTGTTTTTT.

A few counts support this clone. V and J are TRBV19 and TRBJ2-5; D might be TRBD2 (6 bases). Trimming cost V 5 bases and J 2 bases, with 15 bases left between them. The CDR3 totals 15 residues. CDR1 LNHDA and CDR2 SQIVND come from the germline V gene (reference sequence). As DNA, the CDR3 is TGTGCCAGTAGTGTGGGAGGAGGTGATCAAGAGACCCAGTACTTC. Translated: CASSVGGGDQETQYF. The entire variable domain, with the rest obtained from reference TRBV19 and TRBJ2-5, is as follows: DGGITQSPKYLFRKEGQNVTLSCEQNLNHDAMYWYRQDPGQGLRLIYYSQIVNDFQKGDIAEGYSVSREKKESFPLTVTSAQKNPTAFYLCASSVGGGDQETQYFGPGTRLLVL.